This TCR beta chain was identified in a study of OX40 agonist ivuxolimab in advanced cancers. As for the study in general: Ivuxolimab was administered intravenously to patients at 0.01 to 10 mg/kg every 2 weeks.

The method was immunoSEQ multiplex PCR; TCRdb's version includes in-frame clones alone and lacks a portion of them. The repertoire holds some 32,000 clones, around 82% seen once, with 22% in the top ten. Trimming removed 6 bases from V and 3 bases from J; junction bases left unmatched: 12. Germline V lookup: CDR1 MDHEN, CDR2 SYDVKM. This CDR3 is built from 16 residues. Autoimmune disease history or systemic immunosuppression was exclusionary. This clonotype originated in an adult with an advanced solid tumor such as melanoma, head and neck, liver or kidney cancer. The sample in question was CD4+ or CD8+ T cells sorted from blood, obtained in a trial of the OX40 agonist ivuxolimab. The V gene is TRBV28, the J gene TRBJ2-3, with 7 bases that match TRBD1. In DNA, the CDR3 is TGTGCCAGCAGCCTAGAGGGGGCAAGGGATACAGATACGCAGTATTTT. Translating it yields CASSLEGARDTDTQYF.